Detailed here is one T cell receptor (beta chain). Its specificity is unknown. Trimming took off 7 bases at V and 0 bases at J, with 7 bases between the two ends. The germline gives CDR1 SNHLY, CDR2 FYNNEI. CDR3 size: 13 residues. Isolated RNA was reverse transcribed into cDNA used as the sequencing template. Using immunoSEQ multiplex PCR, the repertoire was profiled, and TCRdb retains in-frame clones only, with some absent. This table holds about 210,000 clones, about 64% found once. Regarding treatment: oral pan-JAK inhibitor, 5-10 mg twice daily. The sample originates from a study of CD8+ T cells in alopecia areata. Study outcomes and limitations: Higher clonality was seen in lesional scalp than in normal scalp, especially in alopecia totalis/universalis. In scalp samples, resident alphabeta T cells of normal skin are also sequenced.

This specimen consisted of CD4+ T cells sorted from blood, obtained at week 4, from a patient treated with tofacitinib. The chain carries TRBV2 and TRBJ1-5, with no clear D. The clonotype comes from a human donor with alopecia areata. CDR3 nucleotides: TGTGCCAGCAAAACAGATAGCAATCAGCCCCAGCATTTT. Its protein product is CASKTDSNQPQHF.